This T cell receptor (beta chain) was recorded in a study of T cells in Graves' hyperthyroidism and ophthalmopathy. Germline CDR1 is DFQATT and CDR2 is SNEGSKA (reference sequence). CDR3 length: 15 amino acids. V was cut by 0 bases and J by 3 bases, with 12 bases left in between. The CDR3 regions of TCR beta were amplified from RNA transcripts. A set of HTBI primers served as the primers for a first-round RT-PCR of the TCR CDR3. MiXCR, run by TCRdb on the multiplex PCR reads, gives a single entry per CDR3 protein. The profile covers hundreds of thousands of distinct CDR3 sequences, with more than 14% appearing a single time and around 13% taken by the ten largest. Used for diagnoses were clinical symptoms, serum thyroxine and TRAb, thyroid ultrasound and orbital computed tomography. The PBMCs were taken from over 9.5 ml of fresh peripheral blood. Overall study findings and caveats: Stable hyperthyroidism and ophthalmopathy were separated using 13 V-J signatures.

The table lists this clonotype with many counts. Its antigen is unidentified. Sequences were obtained from blood. V is TRBV20-1 and J is TRBJ1-5, with unresolved D. The sequence derives from a woman between 50 and 59 years old with Graves' ophthalmopathy. This chain's CDR3 is CSARDPGGNNQPQHF. CDR3 nucleotide sequence: TGCAGTGCTAGAGATCCGGGCGGGAACAATCAGCCCCAGCATTTT.